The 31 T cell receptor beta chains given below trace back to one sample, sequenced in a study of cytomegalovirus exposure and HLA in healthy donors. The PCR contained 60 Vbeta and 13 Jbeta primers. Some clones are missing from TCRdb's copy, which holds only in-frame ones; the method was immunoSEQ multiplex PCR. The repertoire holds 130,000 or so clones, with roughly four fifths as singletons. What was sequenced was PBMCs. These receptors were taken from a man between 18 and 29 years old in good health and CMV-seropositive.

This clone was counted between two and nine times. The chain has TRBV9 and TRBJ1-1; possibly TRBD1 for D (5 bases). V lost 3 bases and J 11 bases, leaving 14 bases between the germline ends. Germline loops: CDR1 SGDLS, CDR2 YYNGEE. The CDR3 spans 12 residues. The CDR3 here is CASSGPRAVAFF. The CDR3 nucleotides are TGTGCCAGCAGCGGACCCAGGGCTGTCGCTTTCTTT.

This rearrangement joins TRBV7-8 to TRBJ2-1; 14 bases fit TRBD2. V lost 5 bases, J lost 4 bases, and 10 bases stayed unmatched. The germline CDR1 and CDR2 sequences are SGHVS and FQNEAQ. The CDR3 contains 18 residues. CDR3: CASSTPGLAGAPYNEQFF. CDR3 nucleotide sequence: TGTGCCAGCAGCACTCCGGGACTAGCGGGAGCTCCTTACAATGAGCAGTTCTTC.

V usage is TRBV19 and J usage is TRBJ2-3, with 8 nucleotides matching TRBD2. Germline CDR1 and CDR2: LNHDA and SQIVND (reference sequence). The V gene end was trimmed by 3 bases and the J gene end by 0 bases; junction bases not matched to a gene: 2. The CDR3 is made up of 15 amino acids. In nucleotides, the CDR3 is TGTGCCAGTAGTATCGGGACTAGAAGCACAGATACGCAGTATTTT. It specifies CASSIGTRSTDTQYF.

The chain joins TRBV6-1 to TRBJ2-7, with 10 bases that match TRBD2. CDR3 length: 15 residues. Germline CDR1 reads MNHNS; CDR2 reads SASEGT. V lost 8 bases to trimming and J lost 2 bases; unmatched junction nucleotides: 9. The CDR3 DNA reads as TGTGCCAGCGATCTAGCGGGAGCCGCAGCCTACGAGCAGTACTTC. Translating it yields CASDLAGAAAYEQYF.

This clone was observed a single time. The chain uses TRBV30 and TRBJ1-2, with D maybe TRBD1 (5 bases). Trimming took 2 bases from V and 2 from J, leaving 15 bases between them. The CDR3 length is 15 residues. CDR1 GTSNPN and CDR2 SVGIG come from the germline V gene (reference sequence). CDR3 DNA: TGTGCCTGGAGTATTCTTCGGACAACCAACTATGGCTACACCTTC. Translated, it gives CAWSILRTTNYGYTF. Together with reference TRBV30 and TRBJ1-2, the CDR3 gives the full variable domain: SQTIHQWPATLVQPVGSPLSLECTVEGTSNPNLYWYRQAAGRGLQLLFYSVGIGQISSEVPQNLSASRPQDRQFILSSKKLLLSDSGFYLCAWSILRTTNYGYTFGSGTRLTVV.

CDR3 nucleotides: TGTGCCACCTCCTGGGGCGGCCCTTCCACAGATACGCAGTATTTT. Protein sequence: CATSWGGPSTDTQYF. V and J are TRBV19 and TRBJ2-3; TRBD1 might be the D (5 bases). With 10 bases removed from V and 2 bases from J, the gap between germline ends came to 19 bases. The CDR3 covers 15 residues. Germline loops: CDR1 LNHDA, CDR2 SQIVND (reference sequence).

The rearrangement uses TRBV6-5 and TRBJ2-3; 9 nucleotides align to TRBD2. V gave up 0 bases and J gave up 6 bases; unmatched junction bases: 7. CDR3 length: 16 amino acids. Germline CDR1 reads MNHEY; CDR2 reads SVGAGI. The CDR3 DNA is TGTGCCAGCAGTTACTCCGTAGCGGGAGTGTCGGATACGCAGTATTTT. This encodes CASSYSVAGVSDTQYF.

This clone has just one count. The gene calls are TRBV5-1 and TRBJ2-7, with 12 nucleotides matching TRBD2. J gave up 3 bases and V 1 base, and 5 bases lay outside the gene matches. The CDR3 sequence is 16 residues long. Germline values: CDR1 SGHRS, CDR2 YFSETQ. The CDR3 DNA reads TGCGCCAGCAGCTTGACCGCTAGCGGGAGGGTCTACGAGCAGTACTTC. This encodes CASSLTASGRVYEQYF.

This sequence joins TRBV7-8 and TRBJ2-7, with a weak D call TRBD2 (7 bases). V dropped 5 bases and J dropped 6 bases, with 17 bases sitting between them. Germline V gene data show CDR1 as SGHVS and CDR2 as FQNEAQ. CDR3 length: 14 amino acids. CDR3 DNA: TGTGCCAGCAGCCCCATAGGGGGGGGACCCGAGCAGTACTTC. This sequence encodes CASSPIGGGPEQYF. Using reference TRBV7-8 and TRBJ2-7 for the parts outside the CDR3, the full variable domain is GAGVSQSPRYKVAKRGQDVALRCDPISGHVSLFWYQQALGQGPEFLTYFQNEAQLDKSGLPSDRFFAERPEGSVSTLKIQRTQQEDSAVYLCASSPIGGGPEQYFGPGTRLTVT.

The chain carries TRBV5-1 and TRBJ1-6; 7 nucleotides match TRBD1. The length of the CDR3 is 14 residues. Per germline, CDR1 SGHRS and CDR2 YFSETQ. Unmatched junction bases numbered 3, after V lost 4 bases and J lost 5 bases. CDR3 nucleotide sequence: TGCGCCAGCAGCCGTCAGGGGGATAATTCACCCCTCCACTTT. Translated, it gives CASSRQGDNSPLHF.

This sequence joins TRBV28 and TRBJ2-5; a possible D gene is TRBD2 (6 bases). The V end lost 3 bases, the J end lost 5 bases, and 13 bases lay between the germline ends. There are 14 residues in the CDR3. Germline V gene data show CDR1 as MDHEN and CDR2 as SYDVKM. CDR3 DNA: TGTGCCAGCAGTTTGGGAGGTGATGGGGAGACCCAGTACTTC. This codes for CASSLGGDGETQYF.

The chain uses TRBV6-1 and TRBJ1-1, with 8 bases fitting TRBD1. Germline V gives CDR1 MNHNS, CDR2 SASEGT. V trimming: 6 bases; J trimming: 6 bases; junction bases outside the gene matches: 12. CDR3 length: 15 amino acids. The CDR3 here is CASSGQGIILAEAFF. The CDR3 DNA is TGTGCCAGCAGCGGACAGGGTATTATTTTGGCTGAAGCTTTCTTT.

The DNA of the CDR3 is TGTGCCAGCAGTGAAGCCAGCGTAGGCAGCCCCTATGGCTACACCTTC. Its translation is CASSEASVGSPYGYTF. V is TRBV6-1 and J is TRBJ1-2; D gene unclear. The CDR3 is 16 amino acids. With 0 bases removed from V and 4 bases from J, the gap between germline ends came to 15 bases. Per the germline V gene, CDR1 is MNHNS and CDR2 is SASEGT.

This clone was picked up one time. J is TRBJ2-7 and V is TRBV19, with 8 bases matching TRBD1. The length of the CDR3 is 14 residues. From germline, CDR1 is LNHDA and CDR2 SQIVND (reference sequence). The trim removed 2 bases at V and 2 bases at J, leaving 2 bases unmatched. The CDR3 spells CASSIPGQAYEQYF. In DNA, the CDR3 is TGTGCCAGTAGTATACCGGGACAGGCCTACGAGCAGTACTTC.

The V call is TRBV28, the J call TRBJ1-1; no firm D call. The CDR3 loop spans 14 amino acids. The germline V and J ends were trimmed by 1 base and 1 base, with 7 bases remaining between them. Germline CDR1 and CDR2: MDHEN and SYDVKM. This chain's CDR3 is CASSLSHRNTEAFF. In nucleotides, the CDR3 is TGTGCCAGCAGTTTATCCCACAGGAACACTGAAGCTTTCTTT.

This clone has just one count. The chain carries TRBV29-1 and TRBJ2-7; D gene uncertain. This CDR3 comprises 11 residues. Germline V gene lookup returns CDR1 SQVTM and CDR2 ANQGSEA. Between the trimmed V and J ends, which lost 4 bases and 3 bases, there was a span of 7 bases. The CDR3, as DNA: TGCAGCGTTGGAACAATCTACGAGCAGTACTTC. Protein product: CSVGTIYEQYF.

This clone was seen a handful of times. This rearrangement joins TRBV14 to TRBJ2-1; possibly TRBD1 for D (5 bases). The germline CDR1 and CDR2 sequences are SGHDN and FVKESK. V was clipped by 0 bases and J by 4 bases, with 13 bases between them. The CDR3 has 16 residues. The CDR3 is CASSQEVGQVYNEQFF. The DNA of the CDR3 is TGTGCCAGCAGCCAAGAGGTGGGGCAGGTGTACAATGAGCAGTTCTTC.

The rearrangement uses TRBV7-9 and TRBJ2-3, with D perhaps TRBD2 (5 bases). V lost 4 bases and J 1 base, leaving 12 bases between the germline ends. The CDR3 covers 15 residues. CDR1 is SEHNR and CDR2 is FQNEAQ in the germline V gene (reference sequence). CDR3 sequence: CASSWAGTRTDTQYF. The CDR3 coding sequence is TGTGCCAGCAGCTGGGCGGGCACACGCACAGATACGCAGTATTTT.

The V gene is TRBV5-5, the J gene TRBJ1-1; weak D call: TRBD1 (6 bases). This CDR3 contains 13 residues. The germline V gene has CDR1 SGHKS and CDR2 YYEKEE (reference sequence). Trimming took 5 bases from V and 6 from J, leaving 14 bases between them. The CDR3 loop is CASSKNRASEAFF. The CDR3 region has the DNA TGTGCCAGCAGTAAAAACAGGGCCTCTGAAGCTTTCTTT. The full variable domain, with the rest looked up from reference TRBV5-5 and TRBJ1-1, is DAGVTQSPTHLIKTRGQQVTLRCSPISGHKSVSWYQQVLGQGPQFIFQYYEKEERGRGNFPDRFSARQFPNYSSELNVNALLLGDSALYLCASSKNRASEAFFGQGTRLTVV.

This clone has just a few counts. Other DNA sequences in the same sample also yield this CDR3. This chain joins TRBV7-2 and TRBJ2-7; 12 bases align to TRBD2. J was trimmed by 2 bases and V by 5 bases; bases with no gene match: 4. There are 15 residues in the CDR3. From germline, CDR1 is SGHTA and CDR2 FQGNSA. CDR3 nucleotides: TGTGCCAGCAGCCTCGCTAGCGGGAGGGCCTACGAGCAGTACTTC. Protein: CASSLASGRAYEQYF.

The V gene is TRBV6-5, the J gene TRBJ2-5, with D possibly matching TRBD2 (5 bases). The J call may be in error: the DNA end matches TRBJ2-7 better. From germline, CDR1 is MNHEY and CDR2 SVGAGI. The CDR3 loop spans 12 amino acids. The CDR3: CASSTAGYEQYF. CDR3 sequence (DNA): TGTGCCAGCAGTACCGCGGGCTACGAGCAGTACTTC.

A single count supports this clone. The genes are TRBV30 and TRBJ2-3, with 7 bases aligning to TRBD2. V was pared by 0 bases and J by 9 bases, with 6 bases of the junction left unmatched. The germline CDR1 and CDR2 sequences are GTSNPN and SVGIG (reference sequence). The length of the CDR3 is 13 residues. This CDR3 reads CAWSVLAGRTQYF. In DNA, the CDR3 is TGTGCCTGGAGTGTACTCGCCGGGAGGACGCAGTATTTT.

CDR3 DNA sequence: TGTGCCAGCAGTTTATCTCCACTAGCCCAAGACCCCTACAATGAGCAGTTCTTC. It encodes CASSLSPLAQDPYNEQFF. The chain couples TRBV27 to TRBJ2-1, with D perhaps matching TRBD2 (6 bases). Germline V lookup: CDR1 MNHEY, CDR2 SMNVEV (reference sequence). V lost 0 bases, J lost 2 bases, and 17 bases lay in between. The CDR3 loop spans 18 amino acids.

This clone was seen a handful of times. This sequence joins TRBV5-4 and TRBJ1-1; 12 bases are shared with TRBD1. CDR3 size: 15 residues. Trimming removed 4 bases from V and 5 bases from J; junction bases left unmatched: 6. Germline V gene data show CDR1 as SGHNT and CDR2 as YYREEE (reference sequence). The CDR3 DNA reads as TGTGCCAGCAGCCTAGGGGACAGGGGGCAGACTGAAGCTTTCTTT. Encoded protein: CASSLGDRGQTEAFF.

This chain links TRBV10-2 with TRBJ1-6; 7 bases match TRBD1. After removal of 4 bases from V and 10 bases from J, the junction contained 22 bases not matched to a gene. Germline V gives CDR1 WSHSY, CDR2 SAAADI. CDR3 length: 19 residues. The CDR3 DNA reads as TGCGCCAGCAGTGGCAGACAGGGAAATGGGGCTTTCATCGGCTCACCCCTCCACTTT. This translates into CASSGRQGNGAFIGSPLHF.

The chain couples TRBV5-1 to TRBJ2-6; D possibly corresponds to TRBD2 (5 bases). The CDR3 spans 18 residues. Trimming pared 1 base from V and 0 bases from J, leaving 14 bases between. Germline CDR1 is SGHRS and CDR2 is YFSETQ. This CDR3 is CASSLSGFPHSGANVLTF. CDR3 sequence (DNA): TGCGCCAGCAGCTTGTCGGGATTCCCTCACTCTGGGGCCAACGTCCTGACTTTC. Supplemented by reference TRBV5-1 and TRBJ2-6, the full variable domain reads KAGVTQTPRYLIKTRGQQVTLSCSPISGHRSVSWYQQTPGQGLQFLFEYFSETQRNKGNFPGRFSGRQFSNSRSEMNVSTLELGDSALYLCASSLSGFPHSGANVLTFGAGSRLTVL.

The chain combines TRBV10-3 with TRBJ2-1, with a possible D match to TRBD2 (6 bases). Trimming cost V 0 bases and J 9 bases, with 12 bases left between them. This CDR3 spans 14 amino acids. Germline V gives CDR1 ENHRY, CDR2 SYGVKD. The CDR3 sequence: CAISESTRWGEQFF. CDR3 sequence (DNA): TGTGCCATCAGTGAGTCGACTAGGTGGGGTGAGCAGTTCTTC.

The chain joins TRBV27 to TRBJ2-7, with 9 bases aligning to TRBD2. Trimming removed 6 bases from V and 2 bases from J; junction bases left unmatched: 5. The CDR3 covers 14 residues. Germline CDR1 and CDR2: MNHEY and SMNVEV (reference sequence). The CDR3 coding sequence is TGTGCCAGCAGCCCAGGCGGGGGGGCCTACGAGCAGTACTTC. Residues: CASSPGGGAYEQYF.

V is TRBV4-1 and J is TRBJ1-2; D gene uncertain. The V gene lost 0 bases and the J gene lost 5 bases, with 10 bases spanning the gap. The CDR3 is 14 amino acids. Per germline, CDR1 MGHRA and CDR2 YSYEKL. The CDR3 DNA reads TGCGCCAGCAGCCAAGATCTATCGGGGTATGGCTACACCTTC. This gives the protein CASSQDLSGYGYTF.

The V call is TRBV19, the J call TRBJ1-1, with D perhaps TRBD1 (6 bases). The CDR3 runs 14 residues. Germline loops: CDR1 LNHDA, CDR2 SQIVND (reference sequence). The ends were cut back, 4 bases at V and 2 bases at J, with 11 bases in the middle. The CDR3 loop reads CASSRSDRNTEAFF. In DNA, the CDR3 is TGTGCCAGTAGTAGGTCGGACAGAAACACTGAAGCTTTCTTT.

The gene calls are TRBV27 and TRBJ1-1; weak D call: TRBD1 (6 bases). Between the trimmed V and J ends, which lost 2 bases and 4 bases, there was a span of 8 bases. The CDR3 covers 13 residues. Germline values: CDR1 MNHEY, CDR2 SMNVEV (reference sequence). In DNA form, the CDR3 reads TGTGCCAGCAGTTTAGGGGGGGCCACTGAAGCTTTCTTT. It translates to CASSLGGATEAFF.